This TCR beta chain is from a study of blood T cell repertoires in COVID-19. Sequencing was performed with immunoSEQ multiplex PCR; in TCRdb, only in-frame clones are kept and a portion is missing. The top ten clones hold just under 7.5% of a sample with around 370,000 clones, about 88% of them seen once. In germline, CDR1 is ENHRY, CDR2 SYGVKD. The V end lost 0 bases, the J end lost 6 bases, and 11 bases lay between the germline ends. The CDR3 covers 14 residues. This rearrangement joins TRBV10-3 to TRBJ1-1, with D possibly TRBD1 on 6 matching bases. The clonotype originates from a woman aged 70-85 years with COVID-19, enrolled during active disease. The sequencing sample was made of peripheral blood. CDR3 loop: CAISESTRGAEAFF. The CDR3 DNA is TGTGCCATCAGTGAGTCGACCAGGGGCGCTGAAGCTTTCTTT.